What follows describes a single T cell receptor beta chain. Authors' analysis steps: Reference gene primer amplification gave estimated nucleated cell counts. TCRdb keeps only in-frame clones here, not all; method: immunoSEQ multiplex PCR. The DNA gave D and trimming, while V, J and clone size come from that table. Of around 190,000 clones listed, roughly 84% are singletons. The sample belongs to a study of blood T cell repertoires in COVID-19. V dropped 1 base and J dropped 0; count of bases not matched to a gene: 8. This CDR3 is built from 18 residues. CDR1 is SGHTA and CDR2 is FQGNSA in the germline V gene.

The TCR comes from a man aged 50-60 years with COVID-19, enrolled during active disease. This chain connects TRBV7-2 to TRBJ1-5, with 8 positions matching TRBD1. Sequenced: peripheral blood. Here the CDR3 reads CASSLGSGGVSSNQPQHF. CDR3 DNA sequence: TGTGCCAGCAGCTTAGGTTCAGGGGGCGTAAGTAGCAATCAGCCCCAGCATTTT.